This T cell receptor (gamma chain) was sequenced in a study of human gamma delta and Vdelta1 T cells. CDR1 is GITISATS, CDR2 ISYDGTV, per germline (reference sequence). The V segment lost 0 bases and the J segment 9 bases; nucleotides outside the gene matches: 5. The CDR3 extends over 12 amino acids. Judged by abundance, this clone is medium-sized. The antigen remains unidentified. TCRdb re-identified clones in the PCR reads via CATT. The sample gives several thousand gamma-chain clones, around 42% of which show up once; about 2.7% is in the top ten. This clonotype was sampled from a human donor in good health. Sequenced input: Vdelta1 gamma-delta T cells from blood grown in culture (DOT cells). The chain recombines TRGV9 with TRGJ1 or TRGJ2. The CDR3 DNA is TGTGCCTTGTGGGAGGTGCTGCGTAAGAAACTCTTT. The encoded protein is CALWEVLRKKLF.